The rows below give T cell receptor beta chains drawn from one sample of a study of Graves' ophthalmopathy and Graves' hyperthyroidism. Via MiXCR, TCRdb re-called the multiplex PCR reads, giving one row per CDR3 protein. The repertoire holds a few hundred thousand distinct CDR3 sequences, with approximately 37% as singletons. Sequenced sample: peripheral blood or thyroid tissue (not recorded which). These receptors were collected from an adult man with Graves' hyperthyroidism. CDR3s include the opening cysteine and the closing phenylalanine or tryptophan. Each record gives: V gene, J gene, D gene, clone size, CDR3 DNA, CDR3 protein. A D gene is named only where the DNA matches it firmly. Clone size appears in some rows only: once, few, many, or a class for an expanded clone.

TRBV12-5	TRBJ2-7	TRBD1	many	TGTGCTAGTGGTTGGGGACAGGGGATCCACGAGCAGTACTTC	CASGWGQGIHEQYF
TRBV27	TRBJ1-2	NA	few	TGTGCCAGCAGTAGGACCCGGGACAACTATGGCTACACCTTC	CASSRTRDNYGYTF
TRBV5-1	TRBJ1-2	TRBD1	few	TGCGCCAGCAGCTTGGCAACGGACAGGTTGCATGGCTACACCTTC	CASSLATDRLHGYTF
TRBV29-1	TRBJ2-2	NA	many	TGCAGCGTTGAGGTCCCTGGACATACTAACACCGGGGAGCTGTTTTTT	CSVEVPGHTNTGELFF
TRBV29-1	TRBJ1-1	NA	NA	TGCAGCGTTTCCGGGACTAGCGGGACTGAAGCTTTCTTT	CSVSGTSGTEAFF
TRBV3-1	TRBJ2-5	NA	NA	TGTGCCAGCGGCCAAGAAGGACAGCTCCAAGAGACCCAGTACTTC	CASGQEGQLQETQYF
TRBV30	TRBJ2-7	NA	few	TGTGCCTGGCCTTTAAATGACGAGCAGTACTTC	CAWPLNDEQYF
TRBV6-1	TRBJ1-5	TRBD1	many	TGTGCCAGCGAGGACAGGGTCTATCAGCCCCAGCATTTT	CASEDRVYQPQHF
TRBV19	TRBJ1-1	NA	NA	TGTGCCAGTAGGATCAACACTGAAGCTTTCTTT	CASRINTEAFF
TRBV5-1	TRBJ1-6	NA	NA	TGCGCCAGCAGCCTGATCGACAGAAGCTCCTATAATTCACCCCTCCACTTT	CASSLIDRSSYNSPLHF
TRBV7-2	TRBJ2-5	NA	many	TGTGCCAGCAGCTTCGACGAGACCCAGTACTTC	CASSFDETQYF
TRBV14	TRBJ1-2	NA	NA	TGTGCCAGCTCCCAAAATACCGGGACTCTCTATGGCTACACCTTC	CASSQNTGTLYGYTF
TRBV7-2	TRBJ1-5	NA	NA	TGTGCCAGCAGCTTAGTATTGGGGGATTTCTACTATAGCAATCAGCCCCAGCATTTT	CASSLVLGDFYYSNQPQHF
TRBV6-5	TRBJ2-5	TRBD2	few	TGTGCCAGCAGCCAATTGGGGAGCGGGGGGCGGGAGACCCAGTACTTC	CASSQLGSGGRETQYF
TRBV20-1	TRBJ2-3	NA	NA	TGCAGTGCTAGAAGTTCTAACACAGATACGCAGTATTTT	CSARSSNTDTQYF
TRBV27	TRBJ1-2	NA	few	TGTGCCAGCAGTTTAAAACCCGGAGGACTCTTTGGCTACACCTTC	CASSLKPGGLFGYTF
TRBV28	TRBJ1-6	NA	few	TGTGCCAGCAGTTCTTCTCTGGCTCTCCTCCACTTT	CASSSSLALLHF
TRBV27	TRBJ1-6	TRBD1	few	TGTGCCAGCCGATTATTGACAGGGGAATCTTCACCCCTCCACTTT	CASRLLTGESSPLHF
TRBV7-2	TRBJ1-6	NA	once	TGTGCCAGCAGCTTCGCGGTAGGGGATTTATCTAATTCACCCCTCCACTTT	CASSFAVGDLSNSPLHF
TRBV6-5	TRBJ2-5	NA	NA	TGTGCCAGCAGTTACACGCAGGTCCAAGAGACCCAGCACTTC	CASSYTQVQETQHF
TRBV7-6	TRBJ1-6	TRBD1	NA	TGTGCCAGCAGCTACGGGACAGGGACTTCACCCCTCCACTTC	CASSYGTGTSPLHF
TRBV29-1	TRBJ2-7	TRBD2	NA	TGCAGCCCAAGACTAGCGGGAGGTAAAGATTACGAGCAGTACTTC	CSPRLAGGKDYEQYF
TRBV15	TRBJ1-5	NA	many	TGTGCCACCAGCAGAGATGAACAGAGGGTAAGGGGCAATCAGCCCCAGCATTTT	CATSRDEQRVRGNQPQHF
TRBV10-1	TRBJ2-7	NA	many	TGCGCCAGCAGTGAGTCTATAGCGGAATCCTACGAGCAGTACTTC	CASSESIAESYEQYF
TRBV11-1	TRBJ2-7	NA	NA	TGTGCCAGCAGCTCCCGGACAATCTCCTACGAGCAGTACTTC	CASSSRTISYEQYF
TRBV5-1	TRBJ2-5	NA	NA	TGCGCCAGCAGCTTAAAACAGGGTATGGGGCAAGAGACCCTGTACTTC	CASSLKQGMGQETLYF
TRBV20-1	TRBJ2-7	TRBD2	many	TGCAGTGCTAGACAGGGACTAGCGGGTAGCTACGAGCAGTACTTC	CSARQGLAGSYEQYF
TRBV20-1	TRBJ1-2	TRBD1	few	TGCAGTGCTAGAGATGGGGGACAGGGCTACACCTTC	CSARDGGQGYTF
TRBV15	TRBJ2-7	NA	NA	TGTGCCACCAGCAGAGGCAGGGGATCCTACGAGCAGTACTTC	CATSRGRGSYEQYF
TRBV29-1	TRBJ2-1	NA	NA	TGCAGCGCCTCTCGATTGGGGGCCTACAATGAGCAGTTCTTC	CSASRLGAYNEQFF
TRBV9	TRBJ2-1	NA	NA	TGTGCCAGCAGCCAGACGTACAATGAGCAGTTCTTC	CASSQTYNEQFF
TRBV6-1	TRBJ1-5	NA	many	TGTGCCAGCAGTGACGGGCAGGCGATTAGCAATCAGCCCCAGCATTTT	CASSDGQAISNQPQHF
TRBV7-9	TRBJ1-5	TRBD1	NA	TGTGCCAGCAGTGTTATGGGGACAGGGGTTCAGCCCCAGCATTTT	CASSVMGTGVQPQHF
TRBV5-1	TRBJ2-7	NA	NA	TGCGCCAGCAGCTTGGGGGCTCAGGACGAGCAGTACTTC	CASSLGAQDEQYF
TRBV10-2	TRBJ2-1	TRBD1	NA	TGCGCCAGCAGTGACCCAGGGGGCGGGTACAATGAGCAGTTCTTC	CASSDPGGGYNEQFF
TRBV11-2	TRBJ1-6	NA	many	TGTGCCAGCAGCTTAGACCAAAACTATAATTCACCCCTCCACTTT	CASSLDQNYNSPLHF
TRBV20-1	TRBJ1-2	NA	NA	TGCAGTGCTAGGGGTGCTGACTATGGCTACACCTTC	CSARGADYGYTF
TRBV29-1	TRBJ2-5	NA	NA	TGCAGCCGGACTTACCAAGAGACCCAGTACTTC	CSRTYQETQYF
TRBV7-9	TRBJ2-2	NA	NA	TGCGCCAGCAGCCAACCCGGGTACACCGGGGAGCTGTTTTTT	CASSQPGYTGELFF
TRBV29-1	TRBJ1-1	NA	NA	TGCAGCGTCGAAGACGGGGTAGGGCTGAACACTGAAGCTTTCTTT	CSVEDGVGLNTEAFF
TRBV4-2	TRBJ1-1	NA	many	TGTGCCAGCAGCCAAGATTTCGGAAATTACAACACTGAAGCTTTCTTT	CASSQDFGNYNTEAFF
TRBV10-2	TRBJ2-5	TRBD2	many	TGCGCCAGCCAAGTGTCGGGGGGGCTAGGAGAGACCCAGTACTTC	CASQVSGGLGETQYF
TRBV24-1	TRBJ2-7	NA	NA	TGTGCCACCAGTGACCGGACAAGTATAGATGAGCAGTACTTC	CATSDRTSIDEQYF
TRBV9	TRBJ2-5	TRBD2	NA	TGTGCCAGCAGCGCCGGACTAGCGGGAGCCCAGTACTTC	CASSAGLAGAQYF
TRBV6-1	TRBJ2-7	NA	many	TGTGCCAGCAGTGAAAGCAAACTCTACGAGCAGTACTTC	CASSESKLYEQYF